Listed below are T cell receptor beta chains from one sample, sequenced in a study of early T cells in non-severe SARS-CoV-2 infection. TCRdb independently ran MiXCR on the 5' RACE reads; one entry per CDR3 protein. The sample contains around 59,000 distinct CDR3 sequences, 12% of which appear only once. Source material: whole blood. All receptors come from an adult who was a healthcare worker with PCR-confirmed SARS-CoV-2 infection or an uninfected control (not recorded which). CDR3s include the opening cysteine and the closing phenylalanine or tryptophan. The D gene is left open where the match is weak. Part of the rows lack a size; the others show once, few, many or a class for expanded clones.

>NA|TRBV5-1|NA|TRBJ1-3
TGCGCCAGCAGAGAGGACTACTCTGGAAACACCATATATTTT
CASREDYSGNTIYF
>NA|TRBV5-8|many|TRBJ1-5
TGTGCCAGCAGCTTGGGACACGGCAATCAGCCCCAGCATTTT
CASSLGHGNQPQHF
>NA|TRBV18|many|TRBJ2-5
TGTGCCAGCTCACCACAGGGGTTTGTGCAAGAGACCCAGTACTTC
CASSPQGFVQETQYF
>NA|TRBV5-1|few|TRBJ1-3
TGCGCCAGCAGCTTGGCCCTGGGGGACACCATATATTTT
CASSLALGDTIYF
>TRBD2|TRBV3-1|many|TRBJ2-5
TGTGCCAGCAGCCAAGGAAGCGGGAGGATCTCCCGGGAGACCCAGTACTTC
CASSQGSGRISRETQYF
>TRBD1|TRBV5-1|many|TRBJ1-2
TGCGCCAGCAGCCAACCGGGACAGCTCTATGGCTACACCTTC
CASSQPGQLYGYTF
>TRBD2|TRBV5-1|many|TRBJ2-1
TGCGCCAGCAGTTGGGGACTAGCGGGAGTCTTTAACCATGAGCAGTTCTTC
CASSWGLAGVFNHEQFF
>TRBD2|TRBV20-1|few|TRBJ2-7
TGCAGTGCCAAAGGACTAGCGAGTCGTTACGAGCAGTACTTC
CSAKGLASRYEQYF
>TRBD1|TRBV20-1|NA|TRBJ2-7
TGCAGTGCTAGCGGTCAGTCCGGGACAGACTACGAGCAGTACTTC
CSASGQSGTDYEQYF
>TRBD1|TRBV29-1|few|TRBJ2-3
TGCAGCGCGGACAGGGGGAAACGCGGGACGCAGTATTTT
CSADRGKRGTQYF
>NA|TRBV20-1|many|TRBJ2-1
TGCAGTGCTAGAGAAGCGGGTCCCAATGAGCAGTTCTTC
CSAREAGPNEQFF
>TRBD2|TRBV28|many|TRBJ2-2
TGTGCCAGCAGTTTTAGACTAGCGGGAGAGAGCCGGGAGCTGTTTTTT
CASSFRLAGESRELFF
>NA|TRBV11-2|few|TRBJ2-1
TGTGCCAGCAGCGCCTCTATTGCGGGTGAATACAATGAGCAGTTCTTC
CASSASIAGEYNEQFF
>TRBD1|TRBV6-5|NA|TRBJ2-7
TGTGCCAGCAAGGACAGGGAGCACGAGCAGTACTTC
CASKDREHEQYF
>NA|TRBV2|NA|TRBJ2-3
TGTGCCAGCAGTGAAATAGACAGTCAAGATACGCAGTATTTT
CASSEIDSQDTQYF
>TRBD2|TRBV18|NA|TRBJ2-1
TGTACCAGCTCAGTACCGGGACTAGCGGGAGGAAATGAGCAGTTCTTC
CTSSVPGLAGGNEQFF
>TRBD1|TRBV3-1|many|TRBJ1-2
TGTGCCAGCAGCCTACGGACAGGGGGCAATGGCTACACCTTC
CASSLRTGGNGYTF
>NA|TRBV11-2|many|TRBJ2-1
TGTGCCAGCAGCCGTCAGTGGGGCAATGAGCAGTTCTTC
CASSRQWGNEQFF
>TRBD1|TRBV10-2|few|TRBJ1-1
TGCGCCAGCGTTCCCGGACAGGGTGGTGGCACTGAAGCTTTCTTT
CASVPGQGGGTEAFF
>NA|TRBV2|few|TRBJ2-7
TGTGCCAGCTCCCCGACAAATCGCGAGCAGTACTTC
CASSPTNREQYF
>NA|TRBV5-1|many|TRBJ2-7
TGCGCCAGCAGCTTGATGGAAATGGCCTACGAGCAGTACTTC
CASSLMEMAYEQYF
>NA|TRBV5-1|many|TRBJ2-2
TGCGCCAGCAGCTTGTACCGGGACGCGAACACCGGGGAGCTGTTTTTT
CASSLYRDANTGELFF
>TRBD2|TRBV30|many|TRBJ2-2
TGTGCCTGTGGGCGGGAGTTTCATGACACCGGGGAGCTGTTTTTT
CACGREFHDTGELFF
>NA|TRBV9|NA|TRBJ2-5
TGTGCCAGCAGCAAAGGAGGGGCCGAGACCCAGTACTTC
CASSKGGAETQYF
>TRBD1|TRBV11-2|few|TRBJ1-5
TGTGCCAGCAGCTTAGCAGGGGGCACCAATCAGCCCCAGCATTTT
CASSLAGGTNQPQHF
>TRBD2|TRBV7-2|many|TRBJ2-5
TGTGCCAGCAGTTCCCTCGGGAGGCTGGGAGAGACCCAGTACTTC
CASSSLGRLGETQYF
>NA|TRBV2|NA|TRBJ1-1
TGTGCCAGCAGCAAGGACAGAATGAACACTGAAGCTTTCTTT
CASSKDRMNTEAFF
>TRBD1|TRBV6-2/TRBV6-3|medium-sized|TRBJ2-3
TGTGCCAGCAGGCCCGACAGGGAGTCGGCTACGCAGTATTTT
CASRPDRESATQYF
>TRBD2|TRBV20-1|few|TRBJ2-3
TGCAGTGCTACTGTAGCGGGTTTCGCCACAGATACGCAGTATTTT
CSATVAGFATDTQYF
>TRBD1|TRBV27|NA|TRBJ1-6
TGTGCCAGCAGTACCAAAACAGGGGAGGATAATTCACCCCTCCACTTT
CASSTKTGEDNSPLHF
>NA|TRBV2|few|TRBJ1-2
TGTGCCAGCACCCCCGGACCGCGCTATGGCTACACCTTC
CASTPGPRYGYTF
>TRBD2|TRBV20-1|many|TRBJ2-5
TGCAGTGCTAGAGAGCCTGACGGGGGGGAAAGTAACCAGTACTTC
CSAREPDGGESNQYF
>NA|TRBV29-1|many|TRBJ2-1
TGCAGCGTTATGGGTAGGGGGGCCTACAATGAGCAGTTCTTC
CSVMGRGAYNEQFF
>NA|TRBV20-1|many|TRBJ1-1
TGCAGTGCTAGGGGACTAGTCCCCGCGAACACTGAAGCTTTCTTT
CSARGLVPANTEAFF
>NA|TRBV28|NA|TRBJ2-3
TGTGCCAGCAGTCGCCCCGGGACGGGCAGCACAGATACGCAGTATTTT
CASSRPGTGSTDTQYF
>TRBD2|TRBV29-1|many|TRBJ2-2
TGCAGCGTTGGGACTAGCATCGCCGGGGAGCTGTTTTTT
CSVGTSIAGELFF
>NA|TRBV6-5|few|TRBJ1-3
TGTGCCAGCAGTTTAATGGGGGTTTCTGGAAACACCATATATTTT
CASSLMGVSGNTIYF
>NA|TRBV12-3/TRBV12-4|few|TRBJ2-4
TGTGCCAGCAGTTTTGGGCAGGGTAATGCCAAAAACATTCAGTACTTC
CASSFGQGNAKNIQYF
>NA|TRBV7-2|NA|TRBJ2-4
TGTGCCAGCAGCCCCTCAGCGGTCTTAGCCAAAAACATTCAGTACTTC
CASSPSAVLAKNIQYF
>NA|TRBV20-1|many|TRBJ2-1
TGCAGTGCTAGTTTAGGGGGATCTTACAATGAGCAGTTCTTC
CSASLGGSYNEQFF
>NA|TRBV11-2|many|TRBJ1-3
TGTGCCAGCAGCTTCGAAAGAGGCTCTGGAAACACCATATATTTT
CASSFERGSGNTIYF
>NA|TRBV4-2|NA|TRBJ1-4
TGTGCCAGCAGCCCCAGCCAGGGGATCTCTAATGAAAAACTGTTTTTT
CASSPSQGISNEKLFF